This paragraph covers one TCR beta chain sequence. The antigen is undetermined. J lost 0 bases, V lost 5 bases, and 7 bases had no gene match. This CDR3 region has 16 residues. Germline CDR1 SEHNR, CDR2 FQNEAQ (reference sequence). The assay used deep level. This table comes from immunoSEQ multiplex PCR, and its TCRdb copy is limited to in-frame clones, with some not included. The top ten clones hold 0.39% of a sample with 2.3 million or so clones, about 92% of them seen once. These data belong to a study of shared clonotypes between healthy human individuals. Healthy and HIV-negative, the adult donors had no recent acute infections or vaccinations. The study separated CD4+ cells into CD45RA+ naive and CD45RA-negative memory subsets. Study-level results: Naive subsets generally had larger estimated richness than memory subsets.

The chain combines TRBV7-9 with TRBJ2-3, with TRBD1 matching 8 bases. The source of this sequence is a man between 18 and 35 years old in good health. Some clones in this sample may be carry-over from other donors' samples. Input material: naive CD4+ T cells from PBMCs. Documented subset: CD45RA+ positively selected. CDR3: CASSQRTGTSTDTQYF. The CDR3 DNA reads TGTGCCAGCAGCCAAAGGACAGGGACTAGCACAGATACGCAGTATTTT.